The T cell receptor (beta chain) described here comes from a study of blood T cell repertoires in COVID-19. Study as a whole: The study drew acute and convalescent COVID-19 samples from the United States, Italy and Spain. Sample material is recorded as cDNA or gDNA derived from T cells, B-cell-depleted T cells, or PBMCs.

With V trimmed by 4 bases and J by 4 bases, 6 bases remained unmatched. This CDR3 is 16 amino acids long. Germline values: CDR1 SGHRS, CDR2 YFSETQ. Profiled with immunoSEQ multiplex PCR; TCRdb holds only in-frame clones, not every one. The table shows around 220,000 clones, with about four fifths occurring only once. Sequenced material: peripheral blood. The rearrangement links TRBV5-1 to TRBJ1-6; 9 nucleotides agree with TRBD1. The source is a woman of 80 years or more with COVID-19, enrolled during active disease. Here the CDR3 DNA reads TGCGCCAGCAGCCCCCTGACAGGGGGATATAATTCACCCCTCCACTTT. Protein product: CASSPLTGGYNSPLHF.